These 12 T cell receptor beta chains were all obtained from the same sample, sequenced in a study of T cell repertoires in cytomegalovirus infection. TCRdb reprocessed the reads via MiXCR and lists one record per CDR3 protein. The sample records fewer than 550,000 distinct CDR3 sequences, 26% being singletons. The source material was PBMCs. Receptors were obtained from a human donor in good health (CMV status not recorded). Some clones in this sample may be carry-over from other donors' samples.

This clonotype was seen a few times. The J gene is TRBJ2-5, the V gene TRBV29-1, with 10 bases lining up with TRBD2. Germline V CDR1 and CDR2: SQVTM, ANQGSEA. The junction had 17 bases not matched to a gene; V was cut back by 7 bases and J by 9 bases. The CDR3 consists of 15 residues. The CDR3 loop is CSGTPGLAGVVAQYF. The CDR3 nucleotides are TGCAGCGGGACGCCGGGGCTAGCGGGAGTGGTTGCCCAGTACTTC. Variable domain in full (rest from reference TRBV29-1 and TRBJ2-5): SAVISQKPSRDICQRGTSLTIQCQVDSQVTMMFWYRQQPGQSLTLIATANQGSEATYESGFVIDKFPISRPNLTFSTLTVSNMSPEDSSIYLCSGTPGLAGVVAQYFGPGTRLLVL.

The CDR3 DNA sequence: TGTGCCATCAGTAAGGACAGCGGGTACGAGCAGTACGTC. Protein sequence: CAISKDSGYEQYV. The chain links TRBV10-3 to TRBJ2-7; perhaps D is TRBD1 or TRBD2 (6 bases each). Germline CDR1 reads ENHRY; CDR2 reads SYGVKD. This CDR3 has 13 residues. Deletions cut 5 bases from V and 4 bases from J, with 12 bases between.

The J gene is TRBJ1-4, the V gene TRBV27; 8 nucleotides align to TRBD1. CDR3 length: 16 amino acids. V was pared by 4 bases and J by 8 bases, with 12 bases of the junction left unmatched. The germline V gene encodes CDR1 MNHEY and CDR2 SMNVEV (reference sequence). In nucleotides, the CDR3 is TGTGCCAGCAGTTCGCTAAAAGGGTGGGACAGGGAAAAACTGTTTTTT. This translates into CASSSLKGWDREKLFF.

This clonotype was picked up a small number of times. The chain couples TRBV7-2 to TRBJ2-5; D possibly uses TRBD1 or TRBD2 (5 bases each). This CDR3 has 15 amino acids. The germline V and J ends were trimmed by 5 bases and 2 bases, with 15 bases remaining between them. Germline values: CDR1 SGHTA, CDR2 FQGNSA. The CDR3: CASSPPEGLQETQYF. DNA for the CDR3: TGTGCCAGCAGCCCACCTGAGGGGCTACAAGAGACCCAGTACTTC.

This clonotype came up a few times. The chain recombines TRBV9 with TRBJ2-5, with a weak D call TRBD1 (5 bases). CDR1 and CDR2 (germline): SGDLS, YYNGEE. The CDR3 loop spans 14 amino acids. V was clipped by 4 bases and J by 5 bases, with 15 bases between them. The CDR3 is CASSYSTERETQYF. DNA of the CDR3: TGTGCCAGCAGCTATTCGACAGAGAGGGAGACCCAGTACTTC.

The CDR3 sequence: CASSEVGLAGEGETQYF. The CDR3 coding sequence is TGTGCCAGCAGTGAAGTCGGACTAGCGGGAGAGGGAGAGACCCAGTACTTC. The chain carries TRBV2 and TRBJ2-5; 13 bases are a match to TRBD2. The CDR3 consists of 17 residues. Trimming cost V 1 base and J 4 bases; bases outside gene matches: 6. The germline gives CDR1 SNHLY, CDR2 FYNNEI.

This clonotype was recorded many times. This chain connects TRBV7-2 to TRBJ2-3; 11 bases match TRBD2. Germline CDR1 SGHTA, CDR2 FQGNSA. V was pared by 5 bases and J by 0 bases, with 4 bases of the junction left unmatched. The CDR3 loop spans 16 amino acids. The CDR3 DNA follows: TGTGCCAGCAGCGTTGGGACTAGCGGAAGCACAGATACGCAGTATTTT. Its protein is CASSVGTSGSTDTQYF.

The V gene is TRBV20-1, the J gene TRBJ1-5, with D possibly TRBD1 on 5 matching bases. V lost 3 bases to trimming and J lost 3 bases, with 9 bases between them. The CDR3 extends over 13 amino acids. Germline CDR1 is DFQATT and CDR2 is SNEGSKA (reference sequence). CDR3 sequence reads: CSASTGLNQPQHF. CDR3 DNA sequence: TGCAGTGCTAGTACGGGACTCAATCAGCCCCAGCATTTT.

This clonotype was found many times. V is TRBV12-3 or TRBV12-4 and J is TRBJ2-5; the D gene is possibly TRBD2 (6 bases). Between the trimmed V and J ends, which lost 6 bases and 2 bases, there was a span of 19 bases. The CDR3 has 16 residues. The CDR3 region has the DNA TGTGCCAGCAGAGCAGGACGGCTGGGGACTCAAGAGACCCAGTACTTC. Encoded protein: CASRAGRLGTQETQYF.

Only a few counts were recorded for this clonotype. The genes are TRBV7-9 and TRBJ2-2, with D unclear. The CDR3 is 16 residues long. V shed 5 bases and J shed 4 bases, with 17 bases lying between them. Looked up from germline, CDR1 is SEHNR and CDR2 is FQNEAQ (reference sequence). This chain's CDR3 is CASSERLRVSTGELFF. The CDR3 DNA sequence: TGTGCCAGCAGCGAACGTTTACGGGTTAGCACCGGGGAGCTGTTTTTT. The full variable domain, rest sourced from reference TRBV7-9 and TRBJ2-2, is DTGVSQNPRHKITKRGQNVTFRCDPISEHNRLYWYRQTLGQGPEFLTYFQNEAQLEKSRLLSDRFSAERPKGSFSTLEIQRTEQGDSAMYLCASSERLRVSTGELFFGEGSRLTVL.

This clonotype came up many times. The rearrangement joins TRBV7-2 to TRBJ2-1; D perhaps matches TRBD2 (5 bases). Germline V gene data show CDR1 as SGHTA and CDR2 as FQGNSA. The CDR3 extends over 15 amino acids. The V gene lost 0 bases and the J gene lost 5 bases, with 11 bases spanning the gap. CDR3 protein: CASSLAGAYNNEQFF. CDR3 nucleotide sequence: TGTGCCAGCAGCTTAGCGGGAGCCTATAACAATGAGCAGTTCTTC.

CDR3 residues: CASNLDRGSGNTIYF. CDR3 bases: TGTGCCAGCAACCTTGACAGGGGCTCTGGAAACACCATATATTTT. The chain is built from TRBV12-3 or TRBV12-4 and TRBJ1-3; 8 nucleotides align to TRBD1. J gave up 0 bases and V 7 bases, and 5 bases lay outside the gene matches. This CDR3 comprises 15 residues.